This note documents a single T cell receptor beta chain sequence. This sample is part of a study of control samples from healthy donors and cancer patients. Generated by immunoSEQ multiplex PCR, the TCRdb table keeps only in-frame clones and is missing some. Of some 150,000 clones in the sample, under 96% were seen once. V gave up 7 bases and J gave up 2 bases; unmatched junction bases: 10. Germline loops: CDR1 MDHEN, CDR2 SYDVKM. The CDR3 sequence is 16 residues long. Sequenced material: blood. The TCR comes from a woman in her 30s in good health. This rearrangement joins TRBV28 to TRBJ2-2, with 7 bases fitting TRBD1. CDR3 sequence: CASTASGQVNTGELFF. CDR3 in DNA: TGTGCCAGCACCGCATCCGGACAGGTCAACACCGGGGAGCTGTTTTTT.